This T cell receptor (beta chain) was obtained from a study of CD8 T cells in ankylosing spondylitis. This clonotype was observed a handful of times. Its target is unknown. Study-wide points: Typical of ankylosing spondylitis blood, it appeared, was a TCR beta motif of under 10 highly homologous variants. CD8+ by phenotype, disease-linked clones were relatively rare in peripheral blood. Previous work reported some of these motif variants in the synovial fluid and blood of reactive arthritis. Reportedly, disease-linked clones are significantly enriched in ankylosing spondylitis patients' matched synovial fluid.

Germline V gene data show CDR1 as DFQATT and CDR2 as SNEGSKA (reference sequence). V was shortened by 3 bases and J by 12 bases, with 18 bases between the two germline ends. This CDR3 spans 13 amino acids. Quantitative barcoded 5'-RACE was used to prepare TCR beta libraries. TCRdb fed the 5' RACE reads into MiXCR, producing one record per CDR3 protein. Among under 550,000 distinct CDR3 sequences, roughly 26% were seen once, and the ten largest hold 0.89%. This chain joins TRBV20-1 and TRBJ2-1, with a weak D call TRBD2 (6 bases). The sequence was collected from a male donor with ankylosing spondylitis. Sequencing was performed on blood, either unsorted or a sorted T cell fraction (not recorded which). CDR3 amino acids: CSARTGLTGGQFF. CDR3 in DNA: TGCAGTGCTAGGACGGGACTTACCGGGGGGCAGTTCTTC.